The clone carrying this TCR beta chain has only a few counts. Antigen specificity is unknown. One end of the junction fails to match germline, which may point to a read error. This entry comes from a study of T-cell memory formation after mild COVID-19. The study, taken as a whole, reports: Day 15 to 85 contracting clones showed balanced CD4/CD8; later expanders leaned CD4+. Pre-infection memory contained some responding clones, which suggested that cross-reactive memory had joined.

CDR1 is MNHEY, CDR2 SVGEGT, per germline. CDR3 length: 17 amino acids. It was 5'RACE with constant-segment primers that produced the TCR alpha and TCR beta cDNA libraries, which carried sample barcodes and UMIs. TCRdb recomputed calls from the 5' RACE reads with MiXCR, one row per CDR3 protein. The sample yields approximately 260,000 distinct CDR3 sequences, around 15% seen once. The sequencing sample was made of PBMCs or a T cell subset sorted from them (not recorded which). V usage is TRBV6-2 or TRBV6-3 and J usage is TRBJ2-1; the D gene is possibly TRBD1 (6 bases). This receptor was taken from a young man who had mild COVID-19 (a few samples of this study predate the infection). Cell type and time point are not known. Here the CDR3 reads CASSYRRQDSLINDQFF. DNA for the CDR3: TGTGCCAGCAGTTACCGACGACAGGACTCGTTAATAAATGACCAGTTCTTC.